This T cell receptor (beta chain) was profiled in a study of blood T cell repertoires in COVID-19. Study-wide background: Sample material is recorded as cDNA or gDNA derived from T cells, B-cell-depleted T cells, or PBMCs.

The CDR3 covers 15 residues. Looked up from germline, CDR1 is MNHEY and CDR2 is SMNVEV (reference sequence). The germline V and J ends were trimmed by 2 bases and 1 base, with 12 bases remaining between them. In the source study's methods: Using reference gene primer amplification, nucleated cell counts were estimated. The method was immunoSEQ multiplex PCR; TCRdb's version includes in-frame clones alone and lacks a portion of them. That table supplies the V and J calls and clone size; D and trimming were determined from the DNA. The sample holds fewer than 90,000 clones, more than 80% seen once. The material sequenced was peripheral blood. The receptor comes from a man aged 25-45 years with acute or convalescent COVID-19. The V and J genes are TRBV27 and TRBJ2-7, with a tentative D call TRBD2 (5 bases). CDR3 loop: CASSLLGSGSYEQYF. Here the CDR3 DNA reads TGTGCCAGCAGTTTACTAGGGAGTGGGTCCTACGAGCAGTACTTC.